This T cell receptor (beta chain) originates from a study of T cell responses to AZD1222 COVID-19 vaccine. This clone has just one count. The CDR3 is 16 amino acids. With 3 bases removed from V and 0 bases from J, the gap between germline ends came to 13 bases. Per germline, CDR1 SGHTA and CDR2 FQGNSA. TCRdb keeps only in-frame clones here, not all; method: immunoSEQ multiplex PCR. The sample carries fewer than 95,000 clones, 75% to 90% recorded once. This clonotype was sampled from an adult in good health. V gene TRBV7-2 combines with J gene TRBJ2-3; D is unresolved. The sequencing here drew on peripheral blood, taken on day 0 of AZD1222 vaccination. CDR3 sequence reads: CASSFLLADSTDTQYF. The CDR3, as DNA: TGTGCCAGCAGCTTCCTCCTCGCGGACAGCACAGATACGCAGTATTTT. Filled out from reference TRBV7-2 and TRBJ2-3, the complete variable domain reads GAGVSQSPSNKVTEKGKDVELRCDPISGHTALYWYRQSLGQGLEFLIYFQGNSAPDKSGLPSDRFSAERTGGSVSTLTIQRTQQEDSAVYLCASSFLLADSTDTQYFGPGTRLTVL.